Presented here are 25 T cell receptor beta chains from one specimen sequenced in a study of blood T cell repertoires in COVID-19. Clones were read by immunoSEQ multiplex PCR, and TCRdb kept only the in-frame ones, dropping some. The sample yields around 280,000 clones, around 90% seen once. The sample taken for sequencing was peripheral blood. These receptors came from a woman in her forties or fifties who had recovered from COVID-19.

This clone appeared once. The V and J genes are TRBV7-3 and TRBJ2-3, with D tentatively TRBD2 (5 bases). The CDR3 sequence is 15 residues long. From germline, CDR1 is SGHTA and CDR2 FQGTGA. Trimming stripped 5 bases from V and 0 bases from J, with 12 bases between. DNA for the CDR3: TGTGCCAGCAGCCCGAGAAGGACTAGCACAGATACGCAGTATTTT. It codes for CASSPRRTSTDTQYF.

This clone came up once. This chain joins TRBV20-1 and TRBJ2-7, with D perhaps matching TRBD1 (6 bases). The V gene's germline CDR1 is DFQATT and CDR2 SNEGSKA (reference sequence). The length of the CDR3 is 11 residues. The V end was cut by 6 bases, the J end by 6 bases, with 12 bases between. The CDR3 DNA reads TGCAGTGCCCGAGAAGGGGGCGAGCAGTACTTC. The encoded protein is CSAREGGEQYF.

The chain links TRBV4-2 to TRBJ2-1, with 8 bases that match TRBD2. Trimming at V came to 4 bases and at J to 4 bases, leaving 12 bases not matched to a gene. CDR3 size: 17 residues. In germline, CDR1 is LGHNA, CDR2 YNFKEQ. The CDR3 DNA is TGTGCCAGCAGCCCCCCGTCCCCGGGGGGGTTATACAATGAGCAGTTCTTC. Encoded protein: CASSPPSPGGLYNEQFF.

The sample holds one count of this clone. The chain uses TRBV6-1 and TRBJ2-7, with D unresolved. CDR3 length equals 14 residues. Trimming pared 2 bases from V and 6 bases from J, leaving 14 bases between. CDR1 is MNHNS and CDR2 is SASEGT in the germline V gene. The CDR3 DNA follows: TGTGCCAGCAGTGAACAGGCAGTAACTGGCGAGCAGTACTTC. Translation: CASSEQAVTGEQYF.

The chain couples TRBV6-6 to TRBJ1-5; 7 bases map to TRBD1. The CDR3 is 13 residues long. From germline, CDR1 is MNHNY and CDR2 SVGAGI (reference sequence). Losses at the gene ends were 7 bases for V and 5 bases for J; bases not matched to a gene: 5. The CDR3 spells CASTDRAYQPQHF. The CDR3 DNA sequence: TGTGCCAGCACCGACAGGGCCTATCAGCCCCAGCATTTT.

The V and J genes are TRBV5-5 and TRBJ1-6, with unresolved D. The V end was cut by 0 bases, the J end by 5 bases, with 3 bases between. The CDR3 contains 13 residues. Germline V lookup: CDR1 SGHKS, CDR2 YYEKEE (reference sequence). The CDR3 is CASSLVNNSPLHF. CDR3 DNA: TGTGCCAGCAGCTTGGTAAATAATTCACCCCTCCACTTT.

The V call is TRBV9, the J call TRBJ2-1, with TRBD2 matching over 14 bases. The V and J ends lost 3 bases and 5 bases, in that order; junction bases with no gene match: 7. The germline V gene has CDR1 SGDLS and CDR2 YYNGEE. The CDR3 is 17 amino acids. The CDR3 nucleotides read TGTGCCAGCAGCGCTAGGACTAGCGGGGGGCCTGACAATGAGCAGTTCTTC. This sequence encodes CASSARTSGGPDNEQFF.

The rearrangement uses TRBV18 and TRBJ1-1, with D hard to call. The CDR3 is made up of 14 amino acids. Per germline, CDR1 KGHSH and CDR2 LQKENI. V lost 1 base and J 7 bases, leaving 13 bases between the germline ends. CDR3 DNA: TGTGCCAGCTCACCACGCCAGCTACGGAGTGAAGCTTTCTTT. It is translated as CASSPRQLRSEAFF.

This chain joins TRBV11-3 and TRBJ2-1; 16 nucleotides agree with TRBD2. This CDR3 has 16 residues. J gave up 8 bases and V 4 bases, and 5 bases lay outside the gene matches. In germline, CDR1 is SGHNT, CDR2 YENEEA. The CDR3 here is CASSSGLAGGPYEQFF. The CDR3 bases are TGTGCCAGCAGCTCGGGACTAGCGGGGGGGCCCTATGAGCAGTTCTTC.

The chain combines TRBV23-1 with TRBJ2-5; D ambiguous. TRBV23-1 is sorted into the ORF group, with uncertain function. The V end lost 1 base, the J end lost 5 bases, and 5 bases lay between the germline ends. The length of the CDR3 is 12 residues. The CDR3 nucleotides are TGCGCCAGCAGTCAATTGGGCGAGACCCAGTACTTC. This translates into CASSQLGETQYF.

The chain is built from TRBV27 and TRBJ2-3; 14 nucleotides agree with TRBD2. Germline lookup yields CDR1 MNHEY and CDR2 SMNVEV (reference sequence). J gave up 5 bases and V 2 bases, and 9 bases lay outside the gene matches. There are 18 residues in the CDR3. The CDR3 coding sequence is TGTGCCAGCAGTTTACCCCCTCGACTAGCGGGAGGGCTAGATACGCAGTATTTT. This gives the protein CASSLPPRLAGGLDTQYF.

This rearrangement joins TRBV30 to TRBJ1-3; TRBD1 agrees at 8 bases. The CDR3 contains 14 residues. Trimming at V came to 4 bases and at J to 4 bases, leaving 6 bases not matched to a gene. The germline CDR1 and CDR2 sequences are GTSNPN and SVGIG (reference sequence). As DNA, the CDR3 is TGTGCCTGGACGATCAGGGGGCACGGAAACACCATATATTTT. Protein: CAWTIRGHGNTIYF.

This clone was recorded only once. J is TRBJ1-3 and V is TRBV10-3; 9 nucleotides line up with TRBD1. V gave up 3 bases and J gave up 1 base; unmatched junction bases: 4. The CDR3 has 16 residues. CDR1 ENHRY and CDR2 SYGVKD come from the germline V gene. CDR3 in DNA: TGTGCCATCAGTGAACAGGGGGCGTCGTCTGGAAACACCATATATTTT. Translated, it gives CAISEQGASSGNTIYF.

The chain couples TRBV19 to TRBJ2-1; D may be TRBD1 (5 bases). The V end was cut by 4 bases, the J end by 0 bases, with 10 bases between. This CDR3 has 15 amino acids. Germline values: CDR1 LNHDA, CDR2 SQIVND (reference sequence). The CDR3 DNA sequence: TGTGCCAGTAGTACACAGGTACCCTCCTACAATGAGCAGTTCTTC. It codes for CASSTQVPSYNEQFF.

The V gene is TRBV29-1, the J gene TRBJ2-1; 8 bases agree with TRBD1. Trimming took 1 base from V and 2 from J; bases not matched to a gene: 1. Looked up from germline, CDR1 is SQVTM and CDR2 is ANQGSEA. The CDR3 runs 14 residues. The CDR3 DNA reads as TGCAGCGTTGAAGGGACAGGGCCCTACAATGAGCAGTTCTTC. Protein sequence: CSVEGTGPYNEQFF.

This clone was counted a single time. The V and J genes are TRBV6-5 and TRBJ2-5, with D maybe TRBD1 (7 bases). The CDR3 spans 15 residues. V lost 6 bases, J lost 2 bases, and 16 bases lay in between. Germline V gene sequence: CDR1 MNHEY, CDR2 SVGAGI. This chain's CDR3 is CASRLGGTAQETQYF. CDR3 bases: TGTGCCAGCAGGCTCGGCGGGACAGCTCAAGAGACCCAGTACTTC.

The CDR3 is CASSLVTGSYEQYF. CDR3 DNA: TGTGCCAGCAGCTTAGTAACGGGCTCCTACGAGCAGTACTTC. This sequence joins TRBV7-9 and TRBJ2-7; no clear D gene. CDR3 length: 14 amino acids. CDR1 SEHNR and CDR2 FQNEAQ come from the germline V gene (reference sequence). The V end lost 1 base, the J end lost 0 bases, and 7 bases lay between the germline ends.

This clone was found a few times. The chain couples TRBV7-9 to TRBJ1-1; D uncertain. The V end was cut by 4 bases, the J end by 6 bases, with 21 bases between. In germline, CDR1 is SEHNR, CDR2 FQNEAQ (reference sequence). The CDR3 is made up of 16 amino acids. Here the CDR3 DNA reads TGTGCCAGCAGCTCGGCTGTGGTGGGTCCGGGATCTGAAGCTTTCTTT. Translation gives CASSSAVVGPGSEAFF.

The CDR3, as DNA: TGTGCCACCAGTGACCCCCGGGACAGGTTGGAAAATACGCAGTATTTT. Protein: CATSDPRDRLENTQYF. The chain recombines TRBV24-1 with TRBJ2-3; TRBD1 aligns across 8 bases. The CDR3 consists of 16 residues. The germline gives CDR1 KGHDR, CDR2 SFDVKD. After removal of 4 bases from V and 7 bases from J, the junction contained 12 bases not matched to a gene.

The V gene is TRBV19, the J gene TRBJ2-7; TRBD1 matches 9 bases. The V segment lost 7 bases and the J segment 6 bases; nucleotides outside the gene matches: 10. Germline V gene data show CDR1 as LNHDA and CDR2 as SQIVND (reference sequence). The CDR3 extends over 14 amino acids. This chain's CDR3 is CASNAGTGNGEQYF. Written as DNA, the CDR3 is TGTGCCAGTAATGCCGGGACAGGGAACGGCGAGCAGTACTTC.

J is TRBJ2-7 and V is TRBV7-9; 8 bases line up with TRBD1. The germline gives CDR1 SEHNR, CDR2 FQNEAQ (reference sequence). CDR3 length: 15 amino acids. V lost 0 bases to trimming and J lost 7 bases; unmatched junction nucleotides: 8. The CDR3 DNA reads as TGTGCCAGCAGCTTAGCGTGGCAGGGGGCGCGAGAGCAGTACTTC. Protein sequence: CASSLAWQGAREQYF. Filled out from reference TRBV7-9 and TRBJ2-7, the complete variable domain reads DTGVSQNPRHKITKRGQNVTFRCDPISEHNRLYWYRQTLGQGPEFLTYFQNEAQLEKSRLLSDRFSAERPKGSFSTLEIQRTEQGDSAMYLCASSLAWQGAREQYFGPGTRLTVT.

The chain joins TRBV19 to TRBJ2-6; 7 bases match TRBD2. V was clipped by 7 bases and J by 0 bases; unmatched bases: 9. Germline loops: CDR1 LNHDA, CDR2 SQIVND (reference sequence). The CDR3 is made up of 17 amino acids. The DNA of the CDR3 is TGTGCCAGTAATCGGGCGGGGGACTACTCTGGGGCCAACGTCCTGACTTTC. Translation gives CASNRAGDYSGANVLTF.

The rearrangement joins TRBV6-2 or TRBV6-3 to TRBJ1-2; 8 nucleotides agree with TRBD1. Unmatched junction bases numbered 4, after V lost 4 bases and J lost 3 bases. CDR3 length: 14 amino acids. Looked up from germline, CDR1 is MNHEY and CDR2 is SVGEGT. The CDR3 DNA sequence: TGTGCCAGCAGTTCCTTGGACAGGGACTATGGCTACACCTTC. As protein: CASSSLDRDYGYTF.

J is TRBJ1-2 and V is TRBV9; TRBD1 matches 9 bases. Germline V gene lookup returns CDR1 SGDLS and CDR2 YYNGEE. V gave up 0 bases and J gave up 8 bases; unmatched junction bases: 8. The CDR3 sequence is 15 residues long. CDR3 sequence: CASSVDQQGARGYTF. CDR3 in DNA: TGTGCCAGCAGCGTAGACCAACAGGGGGCCCGCGGCTACACCTTC.

This rearrangement joins TRBV6-4 to TRBJ2-2; D is uncertain. CDR1 and CDR2 from the germline V gene are MRHNA and SNTAGT. The CDR3 runs 16 residues. V gave up 6 bases and J gave up 4 bases, with 18 bases separating them. For the CDR3, the DNA is TGTGCCAGCAGCCTTTCCCGAGGCGCCGGCACCGGGGAGCTGTTTTTT. This codes for CASSLSRGAGTGELFF.